What follows is one TCR beta chain and its context. The antigen remains unidentified. The CDR3 covers 15 residues. The V end lost 5 bases, the J end lost 2 bases, and 15 bases lay between the germline ends. Germline CDR1 reads LNHDA; CDR2 reads SQIVND (reference sequence). The sample originates from a study of OX40 agonist ivuxolimab in advanced cancers. Repertoires were generated with immunoSEQ multiplex PCR, while TCRdb's copy carries only in-frame clones and drops some. The sample records roughly 95,000 clones, about nine tenths being singletons. Study results and limitations: Within 6 weeks, CD4+ and CD8+ blood T cells expanded clonally at 0.1 to 3.0 mg/kg.

This sample comprised CD4+ or CD8+ T cells sorted from blood, obtained in a trial of the OX40 agonist ivuxolimab. This TCR derives from an adult with an advanced solid tumor such as melanoma, head and neck, liver or kidney cancer. The rearrangement uses TRBV19 and TRBJ1-2, with D possibly being TRBD1 (6 bases). In DNA, the CDR3 is TGTGCCAGTAGTGGACAGTATCGGGGAAACTATGGCTACACCTTC. Translation: CASSGQYRGNYGYTF.